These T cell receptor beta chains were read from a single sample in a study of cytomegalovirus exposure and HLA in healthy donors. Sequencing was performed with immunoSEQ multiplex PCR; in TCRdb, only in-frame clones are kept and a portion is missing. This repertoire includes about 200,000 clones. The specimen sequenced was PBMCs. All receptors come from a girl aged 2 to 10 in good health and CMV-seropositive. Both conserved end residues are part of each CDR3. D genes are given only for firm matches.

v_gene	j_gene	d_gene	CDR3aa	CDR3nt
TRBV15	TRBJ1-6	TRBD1	CATRKTGTGVDSPLHF	TGTGCCACCAGAAAGACCGGGACAGGGGTTGATTCACCCCTCCACTTT
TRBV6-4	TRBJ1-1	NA	CASSLQMNTEAFF	TGTGCCAGCAGTTTACAAATGAACACTGAAGCTTTCTTT
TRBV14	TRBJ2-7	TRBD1	CASSRAGTGYYEQYF	TGTGCCAGCAGCCGGGCCGGGACAGGATACTACGAGCAGTACTTC
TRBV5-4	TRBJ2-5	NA	CASSLTQETQYF	TGTGCCAGCAGCCTCACACAAGAGACCCAGTACTTC
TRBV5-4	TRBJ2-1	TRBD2	CASSFLAGRNNEQFF	TGTGCCAGCAGCTTTCTAGCGGGAAGAAACAATGAGCAGTTCTTC
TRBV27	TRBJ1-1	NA	CASSLSRLSAEAFF	TGTGCCAGCAGTTTATCGAGGTTATCGGCTGAAGCTTTCTTT
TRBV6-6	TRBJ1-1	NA	CASSYSQGLNTEAFF	TGTGCCAGCAGTTACTCCCAGGGGCTGAACACTGAAGCTTTCTTT
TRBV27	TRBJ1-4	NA	CACSLSRGGEKLFF	TGTGCCTGCAGTTTAAGCAGGGGAGGGGAAAAACTGTTTTTT
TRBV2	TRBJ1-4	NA	CASRGPTNEKLFF	TGTGCCAGCAGGGGGCCAACTAATGAAAAACTGTTTTTT
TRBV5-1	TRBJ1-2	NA	CASSLDRNYGYTF	TGCGCCAGCAGCCTAGACAGAAACTATGGCTACACCTTC
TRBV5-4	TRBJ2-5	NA	CASSNMGTWETQYF	TGTGCCAGCTCCAATATGGGGACATGGGAGACCCAGTACTTC
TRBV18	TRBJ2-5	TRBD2	CASSRGDQETQYF	TGTGCCAGCTCCCGGGGGGACCAAGAGACCCAGTACTTC
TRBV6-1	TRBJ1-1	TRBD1	CASSPGSTGFAFF	TGTGCCAGCAGCCCTGGGTCGACAGGGTTTGCTTTCTTT
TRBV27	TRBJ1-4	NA	CASSQVRGEKLFF	TGTGCCAGCAGTCAGGTCCGGGGTGAAAAACTGTTTTTT
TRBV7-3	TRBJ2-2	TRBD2	CASSSPPGGSNTGELFF	TGTGCCAGCAGCTCCCCCCCGGGAGGTTCGAACACCGGGGAGCTGTTTTTT
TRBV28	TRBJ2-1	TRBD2	CASSSGLALNEQFF	TGTGCCAGCAGTTCGGGACTAGCGTTGAATGAGCAGTTCTTC
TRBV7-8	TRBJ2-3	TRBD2	CASSGLAGGMYTDTQYF	TGTGCCAGCAGCGGACTAGCGGGAGGGATGTACACAGATACGCAGTATTTT
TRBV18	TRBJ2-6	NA	CASSPNRVGANVLTF	TGTGCCAGCTCTCCCAACAGGGTTGGGGCCAACGTCCTGACTTTC
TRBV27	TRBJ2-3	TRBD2	CASSPPGTSGRDTQYF	TGTGCCAGCAGTCCGCCCGGGACTAGCGGGAGGGATACGCAGTATTTT
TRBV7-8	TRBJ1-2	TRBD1	CASSLGTDGYTF	TGTGCCAGCAGCTTGGGGACAGACGGCTACACCTTC